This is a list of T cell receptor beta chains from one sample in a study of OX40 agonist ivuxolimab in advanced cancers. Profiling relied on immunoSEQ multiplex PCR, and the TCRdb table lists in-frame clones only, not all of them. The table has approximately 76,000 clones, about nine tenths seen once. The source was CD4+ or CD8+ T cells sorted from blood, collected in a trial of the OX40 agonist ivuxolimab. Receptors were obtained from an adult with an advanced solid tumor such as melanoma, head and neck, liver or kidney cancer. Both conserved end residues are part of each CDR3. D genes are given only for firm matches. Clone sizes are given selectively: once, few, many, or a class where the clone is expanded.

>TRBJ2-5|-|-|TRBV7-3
TGTGCCAGCAGCCGACAGGACGAAGAGACCCAGTACTTC
CASSRQDEETQYF
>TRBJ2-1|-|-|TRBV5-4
TGTGCCAGCAGCTTGGTGGGGTTTGGGAACAATGAGCAGTTCTTC
CASSLVGFGNNEQFF
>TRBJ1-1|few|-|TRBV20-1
TGCAGTGCTAGGCAGGCCACTGAAGCTTTCTTT
CSARQATEAFF
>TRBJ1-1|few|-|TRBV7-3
TGTGCCAGCAGCTTATTGCCGGGCACTGAAGCTTTCTTT
CASSLLPGTEAFF
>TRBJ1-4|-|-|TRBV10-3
TGTGCCATCAGTGAAGGGCCGCGGAATGAAAAACTGTTTTTT
CAISEGPRNEKLFF
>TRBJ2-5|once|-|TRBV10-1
TGCGCCAGCAGTGATAACAGGCAAGAGACCCAGTACTTC
CASSDNRQETQYF
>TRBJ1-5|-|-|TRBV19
TGTGCCAGTACCACACAGGGTTGGCAGCCCCAGCATTTT
CASTTQGWQPQHF
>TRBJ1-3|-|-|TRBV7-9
TGTGCCAGCAGCTCACCGTTCAGGAGTCCGGACACCATATATTTT
CASSSPFRSPDTIYF
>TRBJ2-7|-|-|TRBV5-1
TGCGCCAGCAGCCGGCAGGGAGCAACCTACGAGCAGTACTTC
CASSRQGATYEQYF
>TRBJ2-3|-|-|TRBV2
TGTGCCACCCTCCCAGGGCTTAGCACAGATACGCAGTATTTT
CATLPGLSTDTQYF
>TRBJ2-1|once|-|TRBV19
TGTGCCAGTAGTATCCAGAGAGGACCCAACAATGAGCAGTTCTTC
CASSIQRGPNNEQFF
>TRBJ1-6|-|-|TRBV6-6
TGTGCCAGCAGGCCACGGGACACAGAAAATTCACCCCTCCACTTT
CASRPRDTENSPLHF
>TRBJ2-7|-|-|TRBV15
TGTGCCACCAGCGGAAAAAAGGGAGACTACGAGCAGTACTTC
CATSGKKGDYEQYF
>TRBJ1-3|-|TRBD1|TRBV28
TGTGCCAGCAGTCCGACAGGGAACTCTGGAAGCACCATATATTTT
CASSPTGNSGSTIYF
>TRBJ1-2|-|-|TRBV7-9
TGTGCCAGCAGTCAACGTTTCCCCTATGGCCACACCTTC
CASSQRFPYGHTF
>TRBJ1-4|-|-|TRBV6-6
TGTGCCACCGGATCACAGGGTAATGAAAAACTGTTTTTT
CATGSQGNEKLFF
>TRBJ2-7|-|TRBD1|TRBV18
TGTGCCAGCTCACGGCCGGGACAGGGAAACCACGAGCAGTACTTC
CASSRPGQGNHEQYF
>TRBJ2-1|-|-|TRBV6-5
TGTGCCAGCAGATCACCAGGGAGAGGTGAGCAGTTCTTC
CASRSPGRGEQFF